These 31 T cell receptor beta chains were all obtained from the same sample, sequenced in a study of cytomegalovirus exposure and HLA in healthy donors. In the PCR, 60 Vbeta and 13 Jbeta primers were used. Using immunoSEQ multiplex PCR, the repertoire was profiled, and TCRdb retains in-frame clones only, with some absent. The sample shows some 170,000 clones, 80% of them seen only once. Specimen: PBMCs. The source of these receptors is a man aged 18-30 years in good health and CMV-seropositive.

J is TRBJ2-1 and V is TRBV5-4, with a tentative D call TRBD2 (7 bases). The V gene lost 1 base and the J gene lost 6 bases, with 17 bases spanning the gap. Germline CDR1 reads SGHNT; CDR2 reads YYREEE (reference sequence). The CDR3 is 16 residues long. CDR3 sequence (DNA): TGTGCCAGCAGCTTGTGGGGGGGCAATACCCCCAATGAGCAGTTCTTC. Encoded protein: CASSLWGGNTPNEQFF.

This chain links TRBV19 with TRBJ1-2; 7 bases match TRBD1. There are 12 residues in the CDR3. V trimming: 8 bases; J trimming: 8 bases; junction bases outside the gene matches: 8. Germline CDR1 and CDR2: LNHDA and SQIVND (reference sequence). The CDR3 nucleotides are TGTGCCAGTGGACGACAGGGCTACGGCTACACCTTC. Amino acids: CASGRQGYGYTF.

This clone showed up just a few times. This rearrangement joins TRBV4-2 to TRBJ2-3; perhaps TRBD2 as D (7 bases). The CDR3 consists of 16 residues. Germline CDR1 is LGHNA and CDR2 is YNFKEQ. Trimming stripped 2 bases from V and 2 bases from J, with 14 bases between. CDR3 sequence (DNA): TGTGCCAGCAGCCAAACGAGTGGGGGGGCCACAGATACGCAGTATTTT. Protein: CASSQTSGGATDTQYF.

The V and J genes are TRBV6-5 and TRBJ1-2, with 8 bases fitting TRBD1. This CDR3 contains 13 residues. V was clipped by 5 bases and J by 5 bases; unmatched bases: 4. Germline CDR1 MNHEY, CDR2 SVGAGI. This chain's CDR3 is CASSQTGEYGYTF. The DNA of the CDR3 is TGTGCCAGCAGTCAGACAGGGGAATATGGCTACACCTTC.

This chain uses TRBV27 with TRBJ1-1; 8 bases are a match to TRBD1. V was pared by 4 bases and J by 4 bases, with 11 bases of the junction left unmatched. The CDR3 length is 16 residues. Germline CDR1 reads MNHEY; CDR2 reads SMNVEV (reference sequence). The CDR3 DNA reads TGTGCCAGCAGTTCGTCGACCCGGGACAGGTTCACTGAAGCTTTCTTT. It specifies CASSSSTRDRFTEAFF.

The rearrangement links TRBV5-1 to TRBJ1-4; weak D call: TRBD1 (5 bases). Germline V gene data show CDR1 as SGHRS and CDR2 as YFSETQ. Trimming removed 0 bases at V and 5 bases at J, with 8 bases between. The CDR3 is 14 residues long. CDR3 protein: CASSLGRENEKLFF. In DNA form, the CDR3 reads TGCGCCAGCAGCTTGGGCAGGGAAAATGAAAAACTGTTTTTT.

This clone was counted only a few times. The chain joins TRBV11-3 to TRBJ2-1, with TRBD2 as a possible D gene (5 bases). Trimming took off 3 bases at V and 7 bases at J, with 10 bases between the two ends. Germline CDR1 and CDR2: SGHNT and YENEEA. CDR3 size: 13 residues. The CDR3 sequence: CASSFKSGNEQFF. For the CDR3, the DNA is TGTGCCAGCAGCTTTAAGTCGGGGAATGAGCAGTTCTTC.

The genes are TRBV7-9 and TRBJ2-7; 7 bases line up with TRBD2. In germline, CDR1 is SEHNR, CDR2 FQNEAQ (reference sequence). The V gene end was trimmed by 9 bases and the J gene end by 0 bases; junction bases not matched to a gene: 8. This CDR3 has 14 amino acids. The CDR3 region is CASSSGGPSYEQYF. CDR3 sequence (DNA): TGTGCCAGTTCCTCGGGAGGCCCCTCCTACGAGCAGTACTTC.

This clone was seen a single time. This chain links TRBV7-8 with TRBJ2-5; TRBD1 is a possible D gene (6 bases). Trimming cost V 5 bases and J 12 bases, with 28 bases left between them. There are 16 residues in the CDR3. From germline, CDR1 is SGHVS and CDR2 FQNEAQ. CDR3 region: CASSLQQGSTKEGEYF. In nucleotides, the CDR3 is TGTGCCAGCAGCCTTCAACAGGGATCCACCAAAGAGGGGGAGTACTTC. Drawing the rest from reference TRBV7-8 and TRBJ2-5, the complete variable domain is GAGVSQSPRYKVAKRGQDVALRCDPISGHVSLFWYQQALGQGPEFLTYFQNEAQLDKSGLPSDRFFAERPEGSVSTLKIQRTQQEDSAVYLCASSLQQGSTKEGEYFGPGTRLLVL.

The chain is built from TRBV30 and TRBJ1-2; D is unclear. This CDR3 region has 13 residues. Germline V gives CDR1 GTSNPN, CDR2 SVGIG (reference sequence). Trimming cost V 3 bases and J 1 base, with 9 bases left between them. This chain's CDR3 is CAWRLLSNYGYTF. As DNA, the CDR3 is TGTGCCTGGAGGCTCCTGAGTAACTATGGCTACACCTTC.

The chain has TRBV5-1 and TRBJ2-2; maybe TRBD2 (5 bases). Looked up from germline, CDR1 is SGHRS and CDR2 is YFSETQ. Trimming removed 3 bases from V and 0 bases from J, with 18 bases in between. The CDR3 has 18 amino acids. The CDR3 loop is CASSSRAGESPNTGELFF. The CDR3 DNA sequence: TGCGCCAGCAGCTCGAGGGCTGGTGAATCACCGAACACCGGGGAGCTGTTTTTT.

The genes are TRBV10-1 and TRBJ2-7; D might be TRBD2 (5 bases). V lost 6 bases to trimming and J lost 5 bases, with 14 bases between them. CDR3 length equals 13 residues. Germline assignment: CDR1 WNHNN and CDR2 SYGVQD (reference sequence). The CDR3 coding sequence is TGCGCCAGCAGAGGACCCCTCGGGGACGAGCAGTACTTC. Its protein is CASRGPLGDEQYF.

The genes are TRBV4-1 and TRBJ2-2, with D maybe TRBD2 (7 bases). This CDR3 has 18 amino acids. Germline loops: CDR1 MGHRA, CDR2 YSYEKL. V shed 0 bases and J shed 5 bases, with 19 bases lying between them. The CDR3 DNA reads as TGCGCCAGCAGCCAAGATCACAGTGTGGGGGGGGCGACCGGGGAGCTGTTTTTT. Translating gives CASSQDHSVGGATGELFF.

About this clone: The CDR3 carries no conserved terminal phenylalanine or tryptophan, so it likely arises from a read error. This chain connects TRBV10-3 to TRBJ1-6; D gene ambiguous. The CDR3 consists of 16 residues. Per germline, CDR1 ENHRY and CDR2 SYGVKD. V lost 0 bases to trimming and J lost 10 bases, with 16 bases between them. CDR3 sequence (DNA): TGTGCCATCAGTGAGTCCCACCTACCTGAGGGATCACCCCTCCACCTT. Translated: CAISESHLPEGSPLHL.

Of note for this clone: The CDR3 ends on some other residue instead of the conserved phenylalanine or tryptophan, so this is likely a read error. The chain links TRBV5-6 to TRBJ1-6; TRBD1 matches 8 bases. V lost 1 base to trimming and J lost 7 bases; unmatched junction nucleotides: 16. The CDR3 covers 19 residues. CDR1 SGHDT and CDR2 YYEEEE come from the germline V gene. The CDR3 region has the DNA TGTGCCAGCAGCTTGCCCTGGGGGGCAGGGGGCGCGGAGAATTCACCCCTCCACCTT. Amino acids: CASSLPWGAGGAENSPLHL.

This chain uses TRBV28 with TRBJ1-5; 9 bases are shared with TRBD1. This CDR3 has 15 residues. The germline V gene encodes CDR1 MDHEN and CDR2 SYDVKM. The V and J ends lost 6 bases and 4 bases, in that order; junction bases with no gene match: 7. CDR3 amino acids: CASSRDRDENQPQHF. CDR3 in DNA: TGTGCCAGCAGCCGGGACAGGGACGAGAATCAGCCCCAGCATTTT.

The chain couples TRBV18 to TRBJ1-4; D gene unclear. CDR3 length: 15 amino acids. V shed 4 bases and J shed 0 bases, with 9 bases lying between them. Germline V lookup: CDR1 KGHSH, CDR2 LQKENI. Here the CDR3 DNA reads TGTGCCAGCTCACTAGAATTTGCAACTAATGAAAAACTGTTTTTT. It codes for CASSLEFATNEKLFF.

The chain recombines TRBV7-2 with TRBJ1-2; no definite D call. CDR3 length: 14 amino acids. Germline lookup yields CDR1 SGHTA and CDR2 FQGNSA. V was cut by 2 bases and J by 4 bases, with 11 bases left in between. CDR3 region: CASSLPKQLYGYTF. The CDR3 DNA is TGTGCCAGCAGCTTACCGAAACAGCTCTATGGCTACACCTTC.

The V and J genes are TRBV9 and TRBJ2-5; 7 bases map to TRBD2. The CDR3 loop spans 16 amino acids. Trimming took 4 bases from V and 3 from J; bases not matched to a gene: 12. Per the germline V gene, CDR1 is SGDLS and CDR2 is YYNGEE. The CDR3 DNA sequence: TGTGCCAGCAGCATCAACCTCGGGGGGTATGAAGAGACCCAGTACTTC. It is translated as CASSINLGGYEETQYF.

V is TRBV7-2 and J is TRBJ1-4; D not certain. Germline lookup yields CDR1 SGHTA and CDR2 FQGNSA. The germline V and J ends were trimmed by 5 bases and 7 bases, with 8 bases remaining between them. The CDR3 is made up of 12 amino acids. The CDR3 is CASSLYSEKLFF. For the CDR3, the DNA is TGTGCCAGCAGCCTATACAGTGAAAAACTGTTTTTT.

The chain is built from TRBV7-8 and TRBJ2-1; 11 bases agree with TRBD1. CDR1 is SGHVS, CDR2 FQNEAQ, per germline. Trimming took 5 bases from V and 15 from J; bases not matched to a gene: 12. The CDR3 covers 14 residues. The CDR3 is CASSPGTGGAEGFF. CDR3 bases: TGTGCCAGCAGCCCTGGGACAGGGGGAGCCGAGGGGTTCTTC. The whole variable domain, remainder taken from reference TRBV7-8 and TRBJ2-1, is GAGVSQSPRYKVAKRGQDVALRCDPISGHVSLFWYQQALGQGPEFLTYFQNEAQLDKSGLPSDRFFAERPEGSVSTLKIQRTQQEDSAVYLCASSPGTGGAEGFFGPGTRLTVL.

V and J are TRBV30 and TRBJ1-4, with D perhaps TRBD1 (5 bases). V dropped 3 bases and J dropped 8 bases, with 7 bases sitting between them. This CDR3 spans 11 amino acids. Germline CDR1 GTSNPN, CDR2 SVGIG (reference sequence). The CDR3 sequence: CAWRGGEKLFF. As DNA, the CDR3 is TGTGCCTGGAGGGGGGGAGAAAAACTGTTTTTT.

The chain combines TRBV9 with TRBJ1-2; D might be TRBD1 (5 bases). The V gene's germline CDR1 is SGDLS and CDR2 YYNGEE. The CDR3 extends over 16 amino acids. V was cut by 3 bases and J by 3 bases, with 18 bases left in between. The CDR3 sequence is CASSGPGPTLDYGYTF. The CDR3 DNA is TGTGCCAGCAGCGGCCCAGGGCCCACGCTGGACTATGGCTACACCTTC.

This clone was seen only once. The chain employs TRBV4-2 and TRBJ2-1; D gene unclear. Germline CDR1 is LGHNA and CDR2 is YNFKEQ. CDR3 length: 14 amino acids. V was shortened by 1 base and J by 6 bases, with 10 bases between the two germline ends. CDR3 coding DNA: TGTGCCAGCAGCCAAGGTGTTCCAGTCAATGAGCAGTTCTTC. Translated, it gives CASSQGVPVNEQFF.

This sequence joins TRBV29-1 and TRBJ2-7, with 8 nucleotides matching TRBD2. Germline assignment: CDR1 SQVTM and CDR2 ANQGSEA. J lost 2 bases, V lost 4 bases, and 7 bases had no gene match. CDR3 length: 14 residues. The CDR3 is CSVGERERPYEQYF. As DNA, the CDR3 is TGCAGCGTTGGTGAGCGGGAGCGGCCCTACGAGCAGTACTTC.

The chain recombines TRBV28 with TRBJ1-1; D is possibly TRBD1 (5 bases). The V gene lost 4 bases and the J gene lost 4 bases, with 16 bases spanning the gap. Germline values: CDR1 MDHEN, CDR2 SYDVKM. The CDR3 has 15 residues. Here the CDR3 reads CASSSPREGLTEAFF. The CDR3 bases are TGTGCCAGCAGTTCCCCCCGGGAGGGACTCACTGAAGCTTTCTTT.

The V call is TRBV7-2, the J call TRBJ2-7; maybe TRBD2 (6 bases). V was trimmed by 6 bases and J by 3 bases, leaving 12 bases between them. Per the germline V gene, CDR1 is SGHTA and CDR2 is FQGNSA. The CDR3 spans 13 residues. In DNA form, the CDR3 reads TGTGCCAGCAGGGCTAGCGCAGACTACGAGCAGTACTTC. Residues: CASRASADYEQYF.

This sequence joins TRBV18 and TRBJ2-1; D perhaps matches TRBD2 (6 bases). This CDR3 has 15 amino acids. Germline CDR1 reads KGHSH; CDR2 reads LQKENI. Trimming took off 0 bases at V and 4 bases at J, with 10 bases between the two ends. CDR3 DNA: TGTGCCAGCTCACCACCAGGGACTGCATACAATGAGCAGTTCTTC. It encodes CASSPPGTAYNEQFF.

The chain recombines TRBV29-1 with TRBJ2-3, with 7 bases lining up with TRBD2. The CDR3 consists of 14 residues. V trimming: 6 bases; J trimming: 4 bases; junction bases outside the gene matches: 10. The germline V gene encodes CDR1 SQVTM and CDR2 ANQGSEA. CDR3: CSVIKWGGSDTQYF. DNA for the CDR3: TGCAGCGTCATAAAGTGGGGGGGGTCAGATACGCAGTATTTT.

The gene calls are TRBV10-3 and TRBJ1-1; D unclear. CDR3 length: 14 amino acids. Looked up from germline, CDR1 is ENHRY and CDR2 is SYGVKD. Trimming left V 3 bases short and J 1 base short, with 9 bases between. The CDR3 sequence is CAISEPTANTEAFF. In nucleotides, the CDR3 is TGTGCCATCAGTGAACCTACAGCGAACACTGAAGCTTTCTTT.

The V and J genes are TRBV14 and TRBJ2-2; tentatively, D is TRBD1 (6 bases). V was pared by 1 base and J by 4 bases, with 10 bases between. The CDR3 runs to 15 residues. Germline V gives CDR1 SGHDN, CDR2 FVKESK. The CDR3 is CASSQVAGVTGELFF. The CDR3 DNA is TGTGCCAGCAGCCAAGTAGCAGGGGTCACCGGGGAGCTGTTTTTT.